This TCR beta chain was identified during a study of cytomegalovirus exposure and HLA in healthy donors. General study results and limits: Rarity held for most TCR sequences, but there were some public TCRs that occurred in many donors.

With regard to this clone: What it recognizes is unknown.

The CDR3 sequence is 15 residues long. The germline V gene has CDR1 SGHRS and CDR2 YFSETQ. V lost 3 bases and J 6 bases, leaving 15 bases between the germline ends. The PCR ran on 60 Vbeta and 13 Jbeta primers. This table comes from immunoSEQ multiplex PCR, and its TCRdb copy is limited to in-frame clones, with some not included. There are 130,000 to 150,000 clones in the sample; 75% to 80% occur only once, and around 2.5% lies in the top ten. J is TRBJ2-2 and V is TRBV5-1; a possible D gene is TRBD1 (7 bases). The receptor comes from a young woman in good health and CMV-seropositive. Sequenced input: PBMCs. CDR3 sequence reads: CASSYRQGGAGELFF. For the CDR3, the DNA is TGCGCCAGCAGCTACCGACAGGGAGGCGCCGGGGAGCTGTTTTTT. The whole variable domain, remainder taken from reference TRBV5-1 and TRBJ2-2, is KAGVTQTPRYLIKTRGQQVTLSCSPISGHRSVSWYQQTPGQGLQFLFEYFSETQRNKGNFPGRFSGRQFSNSRSEMNVSTLELGDSALYLCASSYRQGGAGELFFGEGSRLTVL.